The clone carrying this T cell receptor (beta chain) showed up just a few times. The sample comes from a study of blood T cell repertoires in COVID-19. The CDR3 loop spans 13 amino acids. The V end lost 2 bases, the J end lost 5 bases, and 7 bases lay between the germline ends. Germline values: CDR1 SGHTA, CDR2 FQGNSA. Generated by immunoSEQ multiplex PCR, the TCRdb table keeps only in-frame clones and is missing some. The data hold 200,000 to 300,000 clones, with around 89% observed a single time. The study drew participants aged about 18 to 89 years from some 25 US areas. Assignment of participants to cohorts was predicated upon participant-reported clinical history.

The V call is TRBV7-2, the J call TRBJ1-3, with TRBD1 as a possible D gene (6 bases). This TCR derives from a woman aged 25 to 39 who had recovered from COVID-19. The sequencing sample was made of PBMCs or T cells enriched from blood (not recorded which). The CDR3 protein is CASSLQGRNTIYF. The CDR3 DNA follows: TGTGCCAGCAGCTTACAGGGGAGAAACACCATATATTTT.